This TCR beta chain was captured by sequencing in a study of cytomegalovirus exposure and HLA in healthy donors. As regards this clone: Antigen unknown.

A multiplex PCR was run with 60 Vbeta primers and 13 Jbeta primers. Method: immunoSEQ multiplex PCR; TCRdb's copy keeps in-frame clones and lacks some. In the table there are around 130,000 clones, approximately 65% of which are singletons. At the time of sampling, donors were nominally healthy, though unrecorded immune exposures were likely. The germline CDR1 and CDR2 sequences are SGHVS and FQNEAQ. The CDR3 runs 13 residues. The V and J ends lost 5 bases and 4 bases respectively, with 11 bases between them. Study conclusions and caveats: Donors belonging to an Asian-associated ancestry cluster reportedly showed fewer N-insertions in productive TCRs than the approximately 640-donor mean, according to what a later analysis found. Other equally common chains were less clonally expanded than HLA-associated TCR beta chains, a later analysis showed. The study designated about 180 TCR beta chains cytomegalovirus-associated.

The chain is built from TRBV7-8 and TRBJ2-5; D gene unclear. This receptor was obtained from an older woman in good health and CMV-seronegative. Sequencing used PBMCs. CDR3 sequence reads: CASSPSSGETQYF. The CDR3 nucleotides read TGTGCCAGCAGCCCGTCCTCGGGAGAGACCCAGTACTTC. The full variable domain, completed using reference TRBV7-8 and TRBJ2-5, is GAGVSQSPRYKVAKRGQDVALRCDPISGHVSLFWYQQALGQGPEFLTYFQNEAQLDKSGLPSDRFFAERPEGSVSTLKIQRTQQEDSAVYLCASSPSSGETQYFGPGTRLLVL.